This TCR beta chain was sequenced during a study of T cell responses to AZD1222 COVID-19 vaccine. J lost 6 bases, V lost 2 bases, and 8 bases had no gene match. Germline V gene data show CDR1 as MGHRA and CDR2 as YSYEKL. This CDR3 spans 16 amino acids. Sequencing used immunoSEQ multiplex PCR; TCRdb keeps in-frame clones, though not all of them. Found here are 95,000 to 100,000 clones, 88% of them singletons; the top ten hold about 15%. To note about this clone: Its antigen is unknown.

Study results and limitations: Possibly, clonal diversity was underestimated; donors were largely white British and included more females.

This sequence joins TRBV4-1 and TRBJ1-5, with 9 positions matching TRBD1. The receptor was derived from an adult who received the AZD1222 COVID-19 vaccine. The sequenced sample was peripheral blood, obtained 28 days after the second AZD1222 dose. The CDR3 bases are TGCGCCAGCAGCCAACCCCGGGACAGGGTCAGTCAGCCCCAGCATTTT. This encodes CASSQPRDRVSQPQHF.